This T cell receptor beta chain appears in the sequencing data of a study of OX40 agonist ivuxolimab in advanced cancers. In the study overall: Recorded diagnoses for dose-escalation patients were hepatocellular carcinoma, melanoma, renal cell or head and neck cancer. Patients were 65% to 85% male with ages roughly 20 to 80, mean 60. Study outcomes and limitations: At 0.1 to 3.0 mg/kg and by week 6, CD4+ and CD8+ T cells in the blood had expanded clonally.

The CDR3 covers 13 residues. V dropped 4 bases and J dropped 1 base, with 6 bases sitting between them. The germline V gene encodes CDR1 SGDLS and CDR2 YYNGEE. For this clone: Its matching antigen is unknown.

Sequencing was performed with immunoSEQ multiplex PCR; in TCRdb, only in-frame clones are kept and a portion is missing. The table records 35,000 to 50,000 clones, 75% to 90% of them present only once. The sequence was obtained from an adult with an advanced solid tumor such as melanoma, head and neck, liver or kidney cancer. The material sequenced was CD4+ or CD8+ T cells sorted from blood, taken in a trial of the OX40 agonist ivuxolimab. The chain recombines TRBV9 with TRBJ1-3, with D uncertain. CDR3 amino acids: CASSRGSGNTIYF. In DNA form, the CDR3 reads TGTGCCAGCAGCCGGGGATCTGGAAACACCATATATTTT.